This TCR beta chain came from a study of cytotoxic CD8 clonotypes in ibrutinib-treated CLL. Study details: Of a cohort that held 11 to 12 relapsed/refractory and over 14 treatment-naive patients, 17 to 18 were IGHV unmutated. Study-level findings and limits: Few clonotypes were public, and these shrank or held steady under treatment.

To note about this clone: Its antigen is not known.

The CDR3 is 14 amino acids. V dropped 3 bases and J dropped 2 bases, with 10 bases sitting between them. Germline V CDR1 and CDR2: SGHDN, FVKESK. Data came from immunoSEQ multiplex PCR; TCRdb stores just in-frame clones and leaves some out. The sample lists 52,000 or so clones, less than 90% occurring once. The sequenced sample was PBMCs, obtained after 24 months of ibrutinib treatment. This receptor was taken from a human donor with chronic lymphocytic leukemia. V and J are TRBV14 and TRBJ1-1; D remains unclear. This CDR3 reads CASSHMGVNTEAFF. CDR3 in DNA: TGTGCCAGCAGCCATATGGGAGTAAACACTGAAGCTTTCTTT.